The T cell receptor beta chain described here comes from a study of cytomegalovirus exposure and HLA in healthy donors. Study-wide results and limits: A later analysis linked 15,000 to 20,000 TCR beta sequences to HLA alleles at 0.05 false discovery rate. Later analysis identified a missense DCLRE1C variant that was linked to TCR beta V- and J-gene trimming. Earlier results showed most TCR beta V segments being productive about 87% or about 30% of the time.

The CDR3 is 13 amino acids. Trimming removed 5 bases at V and 7 bases at J, with 14 bases between. The germline CDR1 and CDR2 sequences are MNHNY and SVGAGI (reference sequence). With respect to this clone: Its antigen is still unknown.

In the PCR, 60 Vbeta and 13 Jbeta primers were used. Assay: immunoSEQ multiplex PCR; the TCRdb copy retains only in-frame clones and omits some. The sample contains around 150,000 clones, approximately 80% of which appear only once. The source of this sequence is a man aged 25 to 40 in good health and CMV-seronegative. Sequenced sample: PBMCs. The chain combines TRBV6-6 with TRBJ1-2; possibly TRBD1 for D (6 bases). CDR3 amino acids: CASSAGGAGGYTF. The CDR3 DNA is TGTGCCAGCAGTGCGGGGGGCGCGGGTGGCTACACCTTC.